This TCR beta chain is drawn from a study of blood T cell repertoires in COVID-19. As for the study in general: The United States, Italy and Spain provided the acute and convalescent COVID-19 samples.

Categorization into cohorts depended on clinical history that participants reported. TCRdb's table, derived via immunoSEQ multiplex PCR, lists solely in-frame clones and lacks some. The repertoire includes 150,000 to 200,000 clones, around nine tenths of them detected once, and approximately 0.8% sits in the top ten. V shed 2 bases and J 5 bases; nucleotides not matched to a gene: 5. The length of the CDR3 is 15 residues. The germline CDR1 and CDR2 sequences are SGDLS and YYNGEE. The rearrangement uses TRBV9 and TRBJ2-3; TRBD2 matches 10 bases. Sequencing input: PBMCs or T cells enriched from blood (not recorded which). This TCR came from a woman aged 18 to 35 who had recovered from COVID-19. The CDR3 DNA sequence: TGTGCCAGCAGCGTCGGACTAGCGGCAAAAGATACGCAGTATTTT. It translates to CASSVGLAAKDTQYF.